This is a list of T cell receptor beta chains from one sample in a study of blood T cell repertoires in COVID-19. Repertoires were generated with immunoSEQ multiplex PCR, while TCRdb's copy carries only in-frame clones and drops some. This table has about 160,000 clones, approximately 90% appearing once. Material for sequencing was peripheral blood. These TCRs come from a man aged 50 to 59 with acute or convalescent COVID-19. CDR3s include the opening cysteine and the closing phenylalanine or tryptophan.

V gene,CDR3 protein
TRBV5-5,CASSRAPGEKLFF
TRBV4-1,CASSQNRGRDRSYGYTF
TRBV3-1/TRBV3-2,CASSPGTGVHEQYF
TRBV4-1,CASSQVTQGAQPQHF
TRBV5-1,CASSFQGSGETQYF
TRBV19,CASSILGNQPQHF
TRBV7-9,CASSKQEYNEQFF
TRBV5-1,CASSPPSGGSTDTQYF
TRBV5-4,CASSVAGGGDTQYF
TRBV3-1/TRBV3-2,CASSQGLNRGKTYEQYF
TRBV5-6,CASSPPGPLAKNIQYF
TRBV24-1,CATSDWGTRGPFNEQFF
TRBV13,CASSWGLSEQYF
TRBV7-3,CASSPSGGIYNEQFF
TRBV2,CATPGGPPLYEQYF
TRBV30,CAWSGRASTEAFF
TRBV29-1,CSVIGGGMNTEAFF
TRBV30,CAWNLAGGSRVYGYTF
TRBV19,CASSIGASGYTDTQYF
TRBV30,CAWSVSNSPLHF
TRBV9,CASSGSLGFNSPLHF
TRBV7-9,CASSPSAGGTEAFF
TRBV19,CASSIVGESGNTIYF
TRBV5-4,CASSLDWLAGPYEQYF
TRBV7-9,CASSPRGGLAGVGETQYF
TRBV9,CASSPPGQGTYEQYF
TRBV24-1,CATSEGQERSPLHF
TRBV28,CASSLHNNEKLFF
TRBV29-1,CSVGGGGQGAYEQYF
TRBV9,CASSVGIGKRIGELFF
TRBV6-5,CASSVHYSNQPQHF
TRBV18,CASRVDADSPLHF
TRBV9,CASSAGTTSSYEQYF
TRBV28,CASRTSADTQYF
TRBV30,CAWSVALNQPQHF
TRBV28,CASSSSFAQPQHF
TRBV7-2,CASSLAANEQFF
TRBV14,CASSQGTSGSHLTYEQYF
TRBV24-1,CATSDPKSGARNEQFF
TRBV7-9,CASSSLAGGAAEQYF
TRBV28,CASSSQREPNYGYTF
TRBV5-1,CASSLVDIRLVGELFF
TRBV12-3/TRBV12-4,CASSLSLSEQYF
TRBV21-1,CASSCRDKNSPLHF
TRBV27,CASSFGLAGDNEQFF
TRBV11-2,CASSLSLPTGGSYEQYF
TRBV24-1,CATSDSRGQPQHF
TRBV5-1,CASSLAQSYGYTF
TRBV3-1/TRBV3-2,CASSQQGGAKNIQYF
TRBV9,CASSADRDRGRVRYGYTF
TRBV4-2,CASSKAPGQLSYEQYF
TRBV28,CASSLSGQGTPFGAFF
TRBV7-2,CASSLGLINPTNEKLFF
TRBV4-2,CASSQDHKGALAFF
TRBV15,CATSPWTAPGNTIYF
TRBV7-9,CASRDDSYGYTF
TRBV7-8,CASSLGASEVIYYGYTF
TRBV18,CASSPPGQGNTEAFF